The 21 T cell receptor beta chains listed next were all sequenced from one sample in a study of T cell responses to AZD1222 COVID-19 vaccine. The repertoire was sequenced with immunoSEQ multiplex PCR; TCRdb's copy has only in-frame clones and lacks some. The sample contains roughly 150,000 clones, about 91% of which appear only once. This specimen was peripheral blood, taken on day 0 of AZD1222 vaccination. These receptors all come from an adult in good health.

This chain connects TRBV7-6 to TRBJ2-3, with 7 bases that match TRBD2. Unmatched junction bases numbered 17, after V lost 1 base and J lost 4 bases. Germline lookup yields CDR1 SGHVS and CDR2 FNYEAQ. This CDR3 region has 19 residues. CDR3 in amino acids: CASSLGGRWRRRGADTQYF. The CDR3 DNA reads TGTGCCAGCAGCTTAGGAGGGAGGTGGCGCCGCCGGGGGGCAGATACGCAGTATTTT.

The CDR3 sequence: CAWSDLGQTYTGELFF. The DNA for the CDR3 is TGTGCCTGGAGCGACCTTGGGCAGACCTACACCGGGGAGCTGTTTTTT. J is TRBJ2-2 and V is TRBV30; D not resolved. The CDR3 loop spans 16 amino acids. Trimming took 3 bases from V and 3 from J, leaving 17 bases between them. Germline lookup yields CDR1 GTSNPN and CDR2 SVGIG (reference sequence).

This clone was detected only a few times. CDR3 protein: CAILVGTDNQPQHF. The CDR3 DNA is TGTGCCATTCTAGTGGGGACAGACAATCAGCCCCAGCATTTT. J is TRBJ1-5 and V is TRBV9, with 7 bases that match TRBD1. The CDR3 extends over 14 amino acids. Trimming removed 9 bases from V and 3 bases from J; junction bases left unmatched: 9. CDR1 SGDLS and CDR2 YYNGEE come from the germline V gene.

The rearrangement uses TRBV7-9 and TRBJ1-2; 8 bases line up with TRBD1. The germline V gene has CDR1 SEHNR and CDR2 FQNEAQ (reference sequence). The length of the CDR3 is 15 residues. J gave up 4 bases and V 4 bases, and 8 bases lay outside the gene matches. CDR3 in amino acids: CASSSSDRGIYGYTF. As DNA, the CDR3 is TGTGCCAGCAGCTCCAGTGACAGGGGTATCTATGGCTACACCTTC.

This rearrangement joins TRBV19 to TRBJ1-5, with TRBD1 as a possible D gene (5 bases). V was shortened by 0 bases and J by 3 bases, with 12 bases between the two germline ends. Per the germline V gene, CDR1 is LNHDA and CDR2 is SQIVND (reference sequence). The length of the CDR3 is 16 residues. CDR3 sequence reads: CASSIDYRGFNQPQHF. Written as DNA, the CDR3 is TGTGCCAGTAGTATAGATTATAGGGGCTTCAATCAGCCCCAGCATTTT.

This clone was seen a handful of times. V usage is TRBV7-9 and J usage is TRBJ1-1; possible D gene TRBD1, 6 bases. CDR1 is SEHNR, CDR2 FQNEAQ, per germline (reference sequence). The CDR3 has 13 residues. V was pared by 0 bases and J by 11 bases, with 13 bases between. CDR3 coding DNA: TGTGCCAGCAGCTTAGCGGGGGGACAAGAGGCTTTCTTT. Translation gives CASSLAGGQEAFF.

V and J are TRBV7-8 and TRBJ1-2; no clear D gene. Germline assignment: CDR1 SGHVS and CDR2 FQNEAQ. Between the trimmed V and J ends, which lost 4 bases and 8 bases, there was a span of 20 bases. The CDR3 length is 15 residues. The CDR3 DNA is TGTGCCAGCAGCTCTCAATTAACCTTTATGGGGGGCTACACCTTC. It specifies CASSSQLTFMGGYTF.

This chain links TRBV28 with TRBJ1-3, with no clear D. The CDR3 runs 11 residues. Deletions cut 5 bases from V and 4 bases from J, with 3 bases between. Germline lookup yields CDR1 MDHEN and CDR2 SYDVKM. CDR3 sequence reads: CASSPGNTIYF. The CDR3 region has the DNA TGTGCCAGCAGTCCGGGAAACACCATATATTTT.

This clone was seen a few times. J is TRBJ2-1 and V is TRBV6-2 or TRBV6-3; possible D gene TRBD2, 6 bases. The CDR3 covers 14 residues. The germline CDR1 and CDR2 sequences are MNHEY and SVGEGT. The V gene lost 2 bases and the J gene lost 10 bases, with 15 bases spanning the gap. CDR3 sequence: CASSYPGEAEEQFF. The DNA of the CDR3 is TGTGCCAGCAGTTACCCGGGAGAGGCAGAAGAGCAGTTCTTC.

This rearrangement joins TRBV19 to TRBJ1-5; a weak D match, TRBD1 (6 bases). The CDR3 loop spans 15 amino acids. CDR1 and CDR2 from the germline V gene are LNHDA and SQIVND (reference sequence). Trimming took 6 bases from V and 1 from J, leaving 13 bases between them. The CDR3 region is CASRMDRSSNQPQHF. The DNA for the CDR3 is TGTGCCAGTAGGATGGACAGATCGAGCAATCAGCCCCAGCATTTT. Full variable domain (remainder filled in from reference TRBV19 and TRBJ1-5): DGGITQSPKYLFRKEGQNVTLSCEQNLNHDAMYWYRQDPGQGLRLIYYSQIVNDFQKGDIAEGYSVSREKKESFPLTVTSAQKNPTAFYLCASRMDRSSNQPQHFGDGTRLSIL.

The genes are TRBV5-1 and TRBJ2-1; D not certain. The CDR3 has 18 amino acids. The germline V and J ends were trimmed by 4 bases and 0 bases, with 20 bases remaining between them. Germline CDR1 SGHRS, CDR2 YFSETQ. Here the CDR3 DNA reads TGCGCCAGCAGCCCGTCAATGCGGAGTCACGGCTCCTACAATGAGCAGTTCTTC. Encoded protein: CASSPSMRSHGSYNEQFF.

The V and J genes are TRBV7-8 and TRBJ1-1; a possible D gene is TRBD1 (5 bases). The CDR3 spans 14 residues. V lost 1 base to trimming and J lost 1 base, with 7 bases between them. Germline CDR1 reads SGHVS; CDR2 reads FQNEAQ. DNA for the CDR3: TGTGCCAGCAGCTTAGGACAGAGGAACACTGAAGCTTTCTTT. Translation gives CASSLGQRNTEAFF. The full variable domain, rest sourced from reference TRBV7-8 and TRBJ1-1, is GAGVSQSPRYKVAKRGQDVALRCDPISGHVSLFWYQQALGQGPEFLTYFQNEAQLDKSGLPSDRFFAERPEGSVSTLKIQRTQQEDSAVYLCASSLGQRNTEAFFGQGTRLTVV.

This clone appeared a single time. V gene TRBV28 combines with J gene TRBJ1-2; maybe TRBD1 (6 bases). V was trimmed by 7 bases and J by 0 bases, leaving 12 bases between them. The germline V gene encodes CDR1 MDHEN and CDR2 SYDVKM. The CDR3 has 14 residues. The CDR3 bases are TGTGCCAGCATCCCGGGGGGGCCTAACTATGGCTACACCTTC. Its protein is CASIPGGPNYGYTF.

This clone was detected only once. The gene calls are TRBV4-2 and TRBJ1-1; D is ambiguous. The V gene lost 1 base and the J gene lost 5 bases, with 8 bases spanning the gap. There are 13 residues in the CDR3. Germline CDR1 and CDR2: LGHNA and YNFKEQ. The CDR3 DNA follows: TGTGCCAGCAGCCAAGGGGCGGAAACTGAAGCTTTCTTT. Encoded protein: CASSQGAETEAFF.

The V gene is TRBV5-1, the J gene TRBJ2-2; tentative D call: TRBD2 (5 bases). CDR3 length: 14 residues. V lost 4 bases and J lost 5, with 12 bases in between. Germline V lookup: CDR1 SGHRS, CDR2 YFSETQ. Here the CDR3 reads CASSGRTSTGELFF. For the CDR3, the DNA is TGCGCCAGCAGCGGCAGGACTTCGACCGGGGAGCTGTTTTTT.

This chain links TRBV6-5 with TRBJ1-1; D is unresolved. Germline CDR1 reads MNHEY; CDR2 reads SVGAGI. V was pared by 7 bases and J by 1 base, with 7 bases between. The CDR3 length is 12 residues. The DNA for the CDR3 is TGTGCCAGCATTGCGGGGAACACTGAAGCTTTCTTT. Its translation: CASIAGNTEAFF.

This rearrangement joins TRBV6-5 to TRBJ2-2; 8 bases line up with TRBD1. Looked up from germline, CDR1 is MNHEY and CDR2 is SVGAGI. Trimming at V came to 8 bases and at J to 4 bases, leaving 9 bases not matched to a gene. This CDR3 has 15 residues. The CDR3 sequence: CASERTGTITGELFF. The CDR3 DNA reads TGTGCCAGCGAAAGGACAGGGACAATCACCGGGGAGCTGTTTTTT.

The CDR3 coding sequence is TGCGCCAGCAGCCAACGGACTAGCGGGAGTTTGGATACGCAGTATTTT. This translates into CASSQRTSGSLDTQYF. The gene calls are TRBV4-3 and TRBJ2-3; TRBD2 aligns across 13 bases. The CDR3 length is 16 residues. Per germline, CDR1 LGHNA and CDR2 YSLEER. V was clipped by 2 bases and J by 6 bases; unmatched bases: 5.

DNA of the CDR3: TGTGCCAGCAGCCAAGACATCTACGAGCAGTACTTC. As protein: CASSQDIYEQYF. The rearrangement uses TRBV3-1 (or the pseudogene TRBV3-2) and TRBJ2-7; no firm D call. CDR3 size: 12 residues. Per germline, CDR1 LGHDT and CDR2 YNNKEL (reference sequence). V dropped 0 bases and J dropped 3 bases, with 3 bases sitting between them.

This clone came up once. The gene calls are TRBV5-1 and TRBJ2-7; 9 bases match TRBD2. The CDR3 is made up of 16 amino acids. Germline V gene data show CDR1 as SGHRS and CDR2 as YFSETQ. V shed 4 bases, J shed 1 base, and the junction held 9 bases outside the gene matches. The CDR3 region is CASSPEVSGGSYEQYF. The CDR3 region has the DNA TGCGCCAGCAGCCCGGAAGTGAGCGGGGGGTCCTACGAGCAGTACTTC. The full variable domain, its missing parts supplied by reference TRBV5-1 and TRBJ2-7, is KAGVTQTPRYLIKTRGQQVTLSCSPISGHRSVSWYQQTPGQGLQFLFEYFSETQRNKGNFPGRFSGRQFSNSRSEMNVSTLELGDSALYLCASSPEVSGGSYEQYFGPGTRLTVT.

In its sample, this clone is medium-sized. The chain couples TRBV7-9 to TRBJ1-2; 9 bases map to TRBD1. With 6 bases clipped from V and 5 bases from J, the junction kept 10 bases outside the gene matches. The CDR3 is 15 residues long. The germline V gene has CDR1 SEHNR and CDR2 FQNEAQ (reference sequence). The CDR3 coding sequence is TGTGCCAGCAGACAGGACAGGGGCCGAAGGTATGGCTACACCTTC. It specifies CASRQDRGRRYGYTF.